These T cell receptor beta chains were read from a single sample in a study of blood T cell repertoires in COVID-19. TCRdb's table, derived via immunoSEQ multiplex PCR, lists solely in-frame clones and lacks some. The sample records about 62,000 clones, around nine tenths being singletons. The source material was peripheral blood. Receptors originate from a human donor in a cohort sampled during active COVID-19. Both conserved end residues are part of each CDR3. The order of the fields is D gene, J gene, clone size, V gene, CDR3 DNA, CDR3 protein. A D gene is named only where the DNA matches it firmly. Only some rows state a clone size, as once, few, many or a class for expanded clones.

d_gene: .; j_gene: TRBJ1-4; abundance: .; v_gene: TRBV18; CDR3nt: TGTGCCAGCTCTCGAGCACCCCGCTCGCTTGAAAAACTGTTTTTT; CDR3aa: CASSRAPRSLEKLFF
d_gene: TRBD1; j_gene: TRBJ1-1; abundance: .; v_gene: TRBV28; CDR3nt: TGTGCCAGCAGTCCCCCCCGGGACAGGGCCCTTCGGGCTTTCTTT; CDR3aa: CASSPPRDRALRAFF
d_gene: TRBD1; j_gene: TRBJ2-1; abundance: .; v_gene: TRBV5-1; CDR3nt: TGCGCCAGCAGCTTTTCTTGGGACAGCCGCTACAATGAGCAGTTCTTC; CDR3aa: CASSFSWDSRYNEQFF
d_gene: .; j_gene: TRBJ2-3; abundance: .; v_gene: TRBV2; CDR3nt: TGTGCCAGCAGTCGGGACACACTATTCACAGATACGCAGTATTTT; CDR3aa: CASSRDTLFTDTQYF
d_gene: TRBD1; j_gene: TRBJ2-7; abundance: .; v_gene: TRBV2; CDR3nt: TGTGCCAGCACCCAGGGGGCAGGGGACGAGCAGTACTTC; CDR3aa: CASTQGAGDEQYF
d_gene: TRBD1; j_gene: TRBJ1-1; abundance: .; v_gene: TRBV30; CDR3nt: TGTGCCTGGAGTACCGGGACAGGGCGATTGAAAGCTTTCTTT; CDR3aa: CAWSTGTGRLKAFF
d_gene: TRBD2; j_gene: TRBJ2-3; abundance: .; v_gene: TRBV7-9; CDR3nt: TGTGCCAGCAGCAAGGGACTAGCGGGGGATACGCAGTATTTT; CDR3aa: CASSKGLAGDTQYF
d_gene: TRBD1; j_gene: TRBJ1-2; abundance: .; v_gene: TRBV28; CDR3nt: TGTGCCAGCCGAGAAGGTGGATCTCCGGGACAGAACTATGGCTACACCTTC; CDR3aa: CASREGGSPGQNYGYTF
d_gene: TRBD1; j_gene: TRBJ1-6; abundance: .; v_gene: TRBV10-3; CDR3nt: TGTGCCATCAGTGAGTCGATTGGACAGGGTTCACCCCTCCACTTT; CDR3aa: CAISESIGQGSPLHF
d_gene: .; j_gene: TRBJ2-7; abundance: .; v_gene: TRBV21-1; CDR3nt: TGTGCCAGCACCCAAGGGGGACTAGCTGAGATGCAGTACTTC; CDR3aa: CASTQGGLAEMQYF
d_gene: .; j_gene: TRBJ1-2; abundance: .; v_gene: TRBV9; CDR3nt: TGTGCCAGCAGCCCAGTCACAGGGAGGGAGGGCTACACCTTC; CDR3aa: CASSPVTGREGYTF
d_gene: .; j_gene: TRBJ2-2; abundance: .; v_gene: TRBV10-1; CDR3nt: TGCGCCAGCAGTGATCCGGGGAACACCGGGGAGCTGTTTTTT; CDR3aa: CASSDPGNTGELFF
d_gene: .; j_gene: TRBJ2-1; abundance: .; v_gene: TRBV7-6; CDR3nt: TGTGCCAGCAGCTTCTCACAGAAGCAGTTCTTC; CDR3aa: CASSFSQKQFF
d_gene: TRBD2; j_gene: TRBJ2-7; abundance: .; v_gene: TRBV4-1; CDR3nt: TGCGCCAGCAGCAGAGTAGGGACTAGCGGTTCCTACGAGCAGTACTTC; CDR3aa: CASSRVGTSGSYEQYF
d_gene: .; j_gene: TRBJ2-7; abundance: once; v_gene: TRBV28; CDR3nt: TGTGCCAGCAGTTTCAGGGGGGCCTTAACCTACGAGCAGTACTTC; CDR3aa: CASSFRGALTYEQYF
d_gene: .; j_gene: TRBJ1-2; abundance: .; v_gene: TRBV24-1; CDR3nt: TGTGCCACCAAGCCCAGGCTTTTACATGGCTACACCTTC; CDR3aa: CATKPRLLHGYTF
d_gene: TRBD2; j_gene: TRBJ2-3; abundance: .; v_gene: TRBV6-2/TRBV6-3; CDR3nt: TGTGCCAGCAGTCTAAGGGGGCCTAGCGGGGGCCTGGGGGATACGCAGTATTTT; CDR3aa: CASSLRGPSGGLGDTQYF
d_gene: .; j_gene: TRBJ2-7; abundance: .; v_gene: TRBV10-3; CDR3nt: TGTGCCATCAGTGAGGGCAGTCGATTCTACGAGCAGTACTTC; CDR3aa: CAISEGSRFYEQYF
d_gene: .; j_gene: TRBJ1-5; abundance: .; v_gene: TRBV29-1; CDR3nt: TGCAGCGTTAAACCGGACAGAAATCAGCCCCAGCATTTT; CDR3aa: CSVKPDRNQPQHF
d_gene: TRBD1; j_gene: TRBJ1-1; abundance: .; v_gene: TRBV12-3/TRBV12-4; CDR3nt: TGTGCCAGCAGTTTAGGGGACAGGGATGAAGCTTTCTTT; CDR3aa: CASSLGDRDEAFF
d_gene: .; j_gene: TRBJ2-5; abundance: .; v_gene: TRBV15; CDR3nt: TGTGCCACCAGCAGAGACATGCAAGAGACCCAGTACTTC; CDR3aa: CATSRDMQETQYF
d_gene: .; j_gene: TRBJ2-5; abundance: once; v_gene: TRBV5-1; CDR3nt: TGCGCCAGCAGCTTGTCTCAAGAGACCCAGTACTTC; CDR3aa: CASSLSQETQYF
d_gene: TRBD2; j_gene: TRBJ2-7; abundance: .; v_gene: TRBV9; CDR3nt: TGTGCCAGCAGCGTATCGACTAGCGGCTACGAGCAGTACTTC; CDR3aa: CASSVSTSGYEQYF
d_gene: TRBD1; j_gene: TRBJ2-7; abundance: .; v_gene: TRBV6-6; CDR3nt: TGTGCCAGCAGTACCGGGACAGCTTCCTACGAGCAGTACTTC; CDR3aa: CASSTGTASYEQYF
d_gene: TRBD1; j_gene: TRBJ2-2; abundance: .; v_gene: TRBV30; CDR3nt: TGTGCCTGGCGCTCAAAGGGGGCAGACGGGGAGCTGTTTTTT; CDR3aa: CAWRSKGADGELFF
d_gene: .; j_gene: TRBJ2-7; abundance: .; v_gene: TRBV13; CDR3nt: TGTGCCAGCAGGGCGCGCGGGGCAGTCACCTACGAGCAGTACTTC; CDR3aa: CASRARGAVTYEQYF
d_gene: TRBD1; j_gene: TRBJ2-5; abundance: .; v_gene: TRBV6-2/TRBV6-3; CDR3nt: TGTGCCAGCAGTTACGGGACAGCGCTTCAGGGGACCCAGTACTTC; CDR3aa: CASSYGTALQGTQYF
d_gene: .; j_gene: TRBJ2-2; abundance: .; v_gene: TRBV7-2; CDR3nt: TGTGCCAGCAGCTCCGGGGGCGGGAGAGTGGGCACCGGGGAGCTGTTTTTT; CDR3aa: CASSSGGGRVGTGELFF
d_gene: TRBD1; j_gene: TRBJ2-7; abundance: .; v_gene: TRBV5-3; CDR3nt: TGTGCCAGAAGCTTGATAACAGGGGGCGTCAACGAGCAGTACTTC; CDR3aa: CARSLITGGVNEQYF
d_gene: TRBD1; j_gene: TRBJ1-2; abundance: once; v_gene: TRBV4-1; CDR3nt: TGCGCCAGCAGAGACGGGACAGGTGGGGCCTATGGCTACACCTTC; CDR3aa: CASRDGTGGAYGYTF
d_gene: .; j_gene: TRBJ1-1; abundance: .; v_gene: TRBV28; CDR3nt: TGTGCCAGCAGTCCAACAGGGAGCACTGAAGCTTTCTTT; CDR3aa: CASSPTGSTEAFF
d_gene: TRBD1; j_gene: TRBJ1-2; abundance: .; v_gene: TRBV18; CDR3nt: TGTGCCAGCTCACTCACGACAGGGGGCGAAGGCTACACCTTC; CDR3aa: CASSLTTGGEGYTF
d_gene: .; j_gene: TRBJ2-3; abundance: .; v_gene: TRBV7-2; CDR3nt: TGTGCCAGCAGCTTAGCCGGGACACAGAATCCGAATACGCAGTATTTT; CDR3aa: CASSLAGTQNPNTQYF
d_gene: .; j_gene: TRBJ1-3; abundance: .; v_gene: TRBV11-1; CDR3nt: TGTGCCAGCAGCGATAAGTGGAGCGGAAACACCATATATTTT; CDR3aa: CASSDKWSGNTIYF
d_gene: .; j_gene: TRBJ1-2; abundance: once; v_gene: TRBV15; CDR3nt: TGTGCCACCAGGGACATCTATGGCTACACCTTC; CDR3aa: CATRDIYGYTF
d_gene: .; j_gene: TRBJ1-1; abundance: .; v_gene: TRBV2; CDR3nt: TGTGCCAGCAGCGGCCGGGGGAACACTGAAGCTTTCTTT; CDR3aa: CASSGRGNTEAFF
d_gene: .; j_gene: TRBJ1-2; abundance: .; v_gene: TRBV27; CDR3nt: TGTGCCAGCAGTTTATCGGGGGGGGTAGGGTATGGCTACACCTTC; CDR3aa: CASSLSGGVGYGYTF
d_gene: .; j_gene: TRBJ1-5; abundance: .; v_gene: TRBV28; CDR3nt: TGTGCCAGCAGTTTAGGTTGGGGGGAGGACAATCAGCCCCAGCATTTT; CDR3aa: CASSLGWGEDNQPQHF
d_gene: .; j_gene: TRBJ2-1; abundance: once; v_gene: TRBV5-4; CDR3nt: TGTGCCAGCAGCTCGGTTTACAATGAGCAGTTCTTC; CDR3aa: CASSSVYNEQFF
d_gene: .; j_gene: TRBJ2-1; abundance: .; v_gene: TRBV28; CDR3nt: TGTGCCAGCAGTTTAAGGAGGGAAAAGTTCTTC; CDR3aa: CASSLRREKFF
d_gene: TRBD2; j_gene: TRBJ2-5; abundance: .; v_gene: TRBV28; CDR3nt: TGTGCCAGCAGTTCTCAGAGGACTAGGGAGGAGACCCAGTACTTC; CDR3aa: CASSSQRTREETQYF
d_gene: .; j_gene: TRBJ1-1; abundance: .; v_gene: TRBV6-5; CDR3nt: TGTGCCAGCAGCAACCTCGGACAGTTGAACACTGAAGCTTTCTTT; CDR3aa: CASSNLGQLNTEAFF
d_gene: .; j_gene: TRBJ2-3; abundance: once; v_gene: TRBV3-1/TRBV3-2; CDR3nt: TGTGCCAGCAGCCAGGATCGTCTAGCGACAGATACGCAGTATTTT; CDR3aa: CASSQDRLATDTQYF
d_gene: TRBD1; j_gene: TRBJ1-6; abundance: .; v_gene: TRBV19; CDR3nt: TGTGCCAGTGGTCGACAGGGTGAATCACCCCTCCACTTT; CDR3aa: CASGRQGESPLHF
d_gene: .; j_gene: TRBJ2-7; abundance: once; v_gene: TRBV7-8; CDR3nt: TGTGCCAGCAGCTTAGTAGGCGGGGACCTCTCCTACGAGCAGTACTTC; CDR3aa: CASSLVGGDLSYEQYF
d_gene: TRBD2; j_gene: TRBJ2-2; abundance: once; v_gene: TRBV11-2; CDR3nt: TGTGCCAGCAGCTATACCACCGGACTAGCCGGCGTCTCCGGGGAGCTGTTTTTT; CDR3aa: CASSYTTGLAGVSGELFF
d_gene: TRBD2; j_gene: TRBJ2-1; abundance: .; v_gene: TRBV6-5; CDR3nt: TGTGCCACCCCTAGCGGGACAGACAATGAGCAGTTCTTC; CDR3aa: CATPSGTDNEQFF
d_gene: TRBD1; j_gene: TRBJ2-5; abundance: .; v_gene: TRBV29-1; CDR3nt: TGCAGCGTTGAGGGGACAGGGGCCGGAGAGACCCAGTACTTC; CDR3aa: CSVEGTGAGETQYF
d_gene: .; j_gene: TRBJ1-2; abundance: .; v_gene: TRBV6-1; CDR3nt: TGTGCCAGCAGTGAAGGAGGAGAAAACTATGGCTACACCTTC; CDR3aa: CASSEGGENYGYTF
d_gene: TRBD1; j_gene: TRBJ1-1; abundance: once; v_gene: TRBV27; CDR3nt: TGTGCCAGCAGTTTGGGGACAGCCACTGAAGCTTTCTTT; CDR3aa: CASSLGTATEAFF
d_gene: TRBD2; j_gene: TRBJ2-5; abundance: once; v_gene: TRBV18; CDR3nt: TGTGCCAGCTCACCGAGACTAGCGGGAACTAGAGAGACCCAGTACTTC; CDR3aa: CASSPRLAGTRETQYF
d_gene: TRBD1; j_gene: TRBJ1-2; abundance: .; v_gene: TRBV11-2; CDR3nt: TGTGCCAGCAGCCTGGGACAGGGAGATGGCTACACCTTC; CDR3aa: CASSLGQGDGYTF
d_gene: TRBD1; j_gene: TRBJ1-5; abundance: .; v_gene: TRBV6-5; CDR3nt: TGTGCCAGCACCGACAGACAGGGGGAACAGCCCCAGCATTTT; CDR3aa: CASTDRQGEQPQHF
d_gene: .; j_gene: TRBJ2-1; abundance: .; v_gene: TRBV21-1; CDR3nt: TGTGCCAGCAGCAAATATCTCGGGACTAGCGATACCTACAATGAGCAGTTCTTC; CDR3aa: CASSKYLGTSDTYNEQFF
d_gene: .; j_gene: TRBJ2-7; abundance: .; v_gene: TRBV7-6; CDR3nt: TGTGCCAGCAGCCCCCCTGGGGGGACCTACGAGCAGTACTTC; CDR3aa: CASSPPGGTYEQYF
d_gene: .; j_gene: TRBJ2-1; abundance: .; v_gene: TRBV28; CDR3nt: TGTGCCAGCAGTTCCAGACGGACCTCAGGGGAGTTCTTC; CDR3aa: CASSSRRTSGEFF
d_gene: .; j_gene: TRBJ2-7; abundance: once; v_gene: TRBV27; CDR3nt: TGTGCCAGCAGTTTGGGGGGACCCACGATATCCTACGAGCAGTACTTC; CDR3aa: CASSLGGPTISYEQYF
d_gene: TRBD1; j_gene: TRBJ1-1; abundance: .; v_gene: TRBV5-1; CDR3nt: TGCGCCAGCAGCCTTGGGGGGACAGGATGGACTGAAGCTTTCTTT; CDR3aa: CASSLGGTGWTEAFF
d_gene: .; j_gene: TRBJ2-3; abundance: .; v_gene: TRBV15; CDR3nt: TGTGCCACTAGGACAGAGCCTAGCACAGATACGCAGTATTTT; CDR3aa: CATRTEPSTDTQYF